This TCR beta chain came from a study of CD8+ T cells in alopecia areata. Findings and caveats of the study: In scalp and blood during tofacitinib, many expanded lesional clones persisted.

Germline V lookup: CDR1 MNHEY, CDR2 SVGAGI. V shed 0 bases and J shed 4 bases, with 9 bases lying between them. This CDR3 contains 14 residues. Sequencing used cDNA as its template, made by extracting RNA and reverse transcribing it. TCRdb's table, derived via immunoSEQ multiplex PCR, lists solely in-frame clones and lacks some. Of about 120,000 clones in the sample, around 53% are singletons; the top ten hold approximately 0.46%. Points on this clone: Its antigen is still unknown.

Treatment here: oral pan-JAK inhibitor, 5-10 mg twice daily. Material: CD4+ T cells sorted from blood, obtained at week 4, from a patient treated with tofacitinib. This TCR was sampled from a human donor with alopecia areata. This chain connects TRBV6-5 to TRBJ1-2, with a tentative D call TRBD1 (5 bases). The CDR3 DNA follows: TGTGCCAGCAGTTACTCGGGGCAGGGCTATGGCTACACCTTC. It is translated as CASSYSGQGYGYTF.